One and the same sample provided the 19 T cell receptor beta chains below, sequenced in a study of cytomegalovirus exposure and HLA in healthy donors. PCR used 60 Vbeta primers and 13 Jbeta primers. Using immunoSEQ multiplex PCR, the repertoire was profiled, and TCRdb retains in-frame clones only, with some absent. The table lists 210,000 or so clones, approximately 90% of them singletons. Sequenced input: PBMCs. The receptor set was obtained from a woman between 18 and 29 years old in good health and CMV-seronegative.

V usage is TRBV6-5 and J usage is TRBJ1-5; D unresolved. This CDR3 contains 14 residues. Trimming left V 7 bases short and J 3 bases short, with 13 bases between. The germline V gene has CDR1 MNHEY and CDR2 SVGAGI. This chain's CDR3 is CASMRSGFNQPQHF. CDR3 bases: TGTGCCAGCATGCGTTCGGGGTTCAATCAGCCCCAGCATTTT.

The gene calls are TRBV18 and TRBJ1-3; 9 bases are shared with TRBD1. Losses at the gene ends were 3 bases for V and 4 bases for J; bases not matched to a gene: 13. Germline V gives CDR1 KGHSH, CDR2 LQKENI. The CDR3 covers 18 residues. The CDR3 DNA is TGTGCCAGCTCACCTTTGGGACAGGGTTTCTCAGGAGGAAACACCATATATTTT. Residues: CASSPLGQGFSGGNTIYF.

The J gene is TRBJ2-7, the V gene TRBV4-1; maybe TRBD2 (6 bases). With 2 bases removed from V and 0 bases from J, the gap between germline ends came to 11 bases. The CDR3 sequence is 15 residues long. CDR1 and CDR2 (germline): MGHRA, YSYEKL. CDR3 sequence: CASSQKLTSSYEQYF. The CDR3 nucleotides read TGCGCCAGCAGCCAAAAATTGACTAGCTCCTACGAGCAGTACTTC.

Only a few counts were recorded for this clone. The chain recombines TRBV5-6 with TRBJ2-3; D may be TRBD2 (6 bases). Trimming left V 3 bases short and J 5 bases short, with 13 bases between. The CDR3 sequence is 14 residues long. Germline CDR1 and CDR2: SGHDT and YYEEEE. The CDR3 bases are TGTGCCAGCAGCTCGACTGTGGGAGGAGATACGCAGTATTTT. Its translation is CASSSTVGGDTQYF.

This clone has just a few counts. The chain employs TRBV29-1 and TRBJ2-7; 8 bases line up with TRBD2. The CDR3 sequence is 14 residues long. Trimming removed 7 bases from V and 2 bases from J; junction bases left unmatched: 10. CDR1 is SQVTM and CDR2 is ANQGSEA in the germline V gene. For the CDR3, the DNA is TGCAGCGCCGCCCCCAGCGGGAGTCCCTACGAGCAGTACTTC. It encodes CSAAPSGSPYEQYF.

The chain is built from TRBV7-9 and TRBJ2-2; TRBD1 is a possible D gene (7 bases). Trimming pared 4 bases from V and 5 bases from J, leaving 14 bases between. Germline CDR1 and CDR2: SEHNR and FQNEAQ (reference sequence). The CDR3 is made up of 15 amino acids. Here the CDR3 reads CASSSQGGVTGELFF. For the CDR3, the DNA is TGTGCCAGCAGCTCCCAGGGGGGCGTGACCGGGGAGCTGTTTTTT.

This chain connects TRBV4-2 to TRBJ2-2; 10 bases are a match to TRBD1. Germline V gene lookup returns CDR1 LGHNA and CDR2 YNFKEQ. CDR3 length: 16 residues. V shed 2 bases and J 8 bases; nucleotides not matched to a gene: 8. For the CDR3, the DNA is TGTGCCAGCAGCCAATTACCGGGACAGGGGACGGGGGAGCTGTTTTTT. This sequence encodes CASSQLPGQGTGELFF.

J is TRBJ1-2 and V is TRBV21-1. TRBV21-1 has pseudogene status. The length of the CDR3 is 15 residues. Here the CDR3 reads CASSKEGAGNYGYTF. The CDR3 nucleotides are TGTGCCAGCAGCAAAGAGGGTGCGGGGAACTATGGCTACACCTTC.

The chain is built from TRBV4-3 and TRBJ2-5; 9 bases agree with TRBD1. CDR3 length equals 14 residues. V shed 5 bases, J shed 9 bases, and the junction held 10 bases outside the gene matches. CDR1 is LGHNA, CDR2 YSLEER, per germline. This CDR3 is CASSFRTGAGSQYF. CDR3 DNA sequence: TGCGCCAGCAGCTTCAGGACAGGGGCTGGTTCCCAGTACTTC.

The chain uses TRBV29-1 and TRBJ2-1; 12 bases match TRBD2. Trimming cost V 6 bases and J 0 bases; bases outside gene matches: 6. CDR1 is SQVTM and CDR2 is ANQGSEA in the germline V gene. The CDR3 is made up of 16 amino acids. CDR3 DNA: TGCAGCGTCGTTGGACTAGCGGGAAACTCCTACAATGAGCAGTTCTTC. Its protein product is CSVVGLAGNSYNEQFF.

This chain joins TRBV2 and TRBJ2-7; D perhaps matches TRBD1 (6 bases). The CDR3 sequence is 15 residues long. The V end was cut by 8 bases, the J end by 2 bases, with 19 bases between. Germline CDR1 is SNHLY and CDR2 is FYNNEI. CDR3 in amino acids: CASQVTRDRPYEQYF. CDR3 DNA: TGTGCCAGCCAAGTCACACGTGACAGGCCCTACGAGCAGTACTTC.

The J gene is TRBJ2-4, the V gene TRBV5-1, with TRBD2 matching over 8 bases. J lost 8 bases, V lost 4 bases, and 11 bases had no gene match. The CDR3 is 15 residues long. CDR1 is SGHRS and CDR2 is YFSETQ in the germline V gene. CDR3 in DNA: TGCGCCAGCAGCAATGGCCCCAGCGGGGGAGACATTCAGTACTTC. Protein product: CASSNGPSGGDIQYF. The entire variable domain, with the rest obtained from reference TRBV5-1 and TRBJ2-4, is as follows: KAGVTQTPRYLIKTRGQQVTLSCSPISGHRSVSWYQQTPGQGLQFLFEYFSETQRNKGNFPGRFSGRQFSNSRSEMNVSTLELGDSALYLCASSNGPSGGDIQYFGAGTRLSVL.

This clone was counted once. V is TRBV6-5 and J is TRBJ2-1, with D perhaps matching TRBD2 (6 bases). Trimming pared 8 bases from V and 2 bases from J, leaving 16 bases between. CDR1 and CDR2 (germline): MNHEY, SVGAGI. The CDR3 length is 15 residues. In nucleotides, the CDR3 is TGTGCCAGCCGGAACCCGACTAGACCCTACAATGAGCAGTTCTTC. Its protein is CASRNPTRPYNEQFF.

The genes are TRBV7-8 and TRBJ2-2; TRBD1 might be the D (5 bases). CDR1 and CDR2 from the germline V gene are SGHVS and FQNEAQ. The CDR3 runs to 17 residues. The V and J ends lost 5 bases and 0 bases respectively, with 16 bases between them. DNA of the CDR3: TGTGCCAGCAGCCTCTCCGGGCCAGGGACGAACACCGGGGAGCTGTTTTTT. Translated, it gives CASSLSGPGTNTGELFF.

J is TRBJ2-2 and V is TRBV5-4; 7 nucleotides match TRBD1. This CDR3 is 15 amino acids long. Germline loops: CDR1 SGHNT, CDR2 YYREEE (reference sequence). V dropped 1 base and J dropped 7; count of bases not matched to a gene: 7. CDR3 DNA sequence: TGTGCCAGCAGCTTGAGACAGGGCGGCCGCGGGGAGCTGTTTTTT. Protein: CASSLRQGGRGELFF.

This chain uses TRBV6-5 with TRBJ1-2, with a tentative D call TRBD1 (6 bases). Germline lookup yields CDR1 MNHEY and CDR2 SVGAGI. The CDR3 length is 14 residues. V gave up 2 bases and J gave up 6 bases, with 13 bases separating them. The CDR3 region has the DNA TGTGCCAGCAGTTACAACCCAGGGGTGGATGGCTACACCTTC. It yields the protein CASSYNPGVDGYTF.

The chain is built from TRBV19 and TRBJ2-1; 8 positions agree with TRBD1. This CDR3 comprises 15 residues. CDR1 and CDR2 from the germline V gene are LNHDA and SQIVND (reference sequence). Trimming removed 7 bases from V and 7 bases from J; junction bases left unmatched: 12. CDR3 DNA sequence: TGTGCCAGTACCATGGGAGACAGGGGAAGAAATGAGCAGTTCTTC. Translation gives CASTMGDRGRNEQFF.

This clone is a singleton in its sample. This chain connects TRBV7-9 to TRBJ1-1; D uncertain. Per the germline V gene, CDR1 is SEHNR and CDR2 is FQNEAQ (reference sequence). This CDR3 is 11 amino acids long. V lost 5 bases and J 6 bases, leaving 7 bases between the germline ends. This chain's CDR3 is CASSTKSEAFF. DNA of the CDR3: TGTGCCAGCAGCACTAAATCTGAAGCTTTCTTT.

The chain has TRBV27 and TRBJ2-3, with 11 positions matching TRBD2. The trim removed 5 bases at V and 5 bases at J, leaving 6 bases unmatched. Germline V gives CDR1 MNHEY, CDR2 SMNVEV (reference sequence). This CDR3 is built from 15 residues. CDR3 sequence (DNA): TGTGCCAGCAGTCCGGGACTAGCGGTAAGAGATACGCAGTATTTT. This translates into CASSPGLAVRDTQYF.